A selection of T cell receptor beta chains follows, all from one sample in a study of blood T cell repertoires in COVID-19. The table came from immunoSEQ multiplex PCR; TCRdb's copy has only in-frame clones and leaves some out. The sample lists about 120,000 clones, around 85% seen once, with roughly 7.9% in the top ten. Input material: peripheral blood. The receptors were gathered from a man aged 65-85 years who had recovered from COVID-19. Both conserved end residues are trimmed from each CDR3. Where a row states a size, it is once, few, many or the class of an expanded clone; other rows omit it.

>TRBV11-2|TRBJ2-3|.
ASSLNPLTDSHTQY
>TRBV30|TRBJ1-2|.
AWRQRGKDGYT
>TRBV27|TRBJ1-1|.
ASSLFGPLTGSWSADTEAF
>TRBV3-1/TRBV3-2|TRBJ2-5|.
ASSQFLGQYIQETQY
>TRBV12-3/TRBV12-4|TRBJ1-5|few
ASSLGGGQPQH
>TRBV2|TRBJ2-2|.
ASRRTVNTGELF
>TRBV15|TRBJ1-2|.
ATSRGQGNYGYT
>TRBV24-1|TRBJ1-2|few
ATKQGAGGYT
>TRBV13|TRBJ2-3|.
ASSRRLAGGPDTQY
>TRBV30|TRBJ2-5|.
AWSGLAKETQY
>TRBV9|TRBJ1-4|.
ASSVVDTRGKLF
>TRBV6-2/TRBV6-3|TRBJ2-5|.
ASSYRGGRTRETQY
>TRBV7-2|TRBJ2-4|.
ASTRGGTMDIQY
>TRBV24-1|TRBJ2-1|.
ATSDETSGRAENEQF
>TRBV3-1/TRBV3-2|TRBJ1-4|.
ASSQENQYNEKLF
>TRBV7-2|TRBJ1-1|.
ASSLRPGFPSEAF
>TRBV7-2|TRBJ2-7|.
ASSLAGGGSAYEQY
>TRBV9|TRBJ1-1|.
ASSVAGGGPNTEAF
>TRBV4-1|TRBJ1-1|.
ASSLIQGGDTEAF
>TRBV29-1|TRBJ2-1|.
SVEEDTSAPQF
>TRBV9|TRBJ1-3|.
ASRGGLSGNTIY